Sequencing of this T cell receptor beta chain was carried out in a study of Ad26.COV2.S vaccination and SARS-CoV-2 variants. Across the whole study: The Ad26.COV2.S arm of the COV1001 trial was where the donor was placed. The vaccine Ad26.COV2.S was put into the muscle once, or twice with 56 days between.

Indicated treatment: approximately 18 received Ad26.COV2.S at low or high dose, single or two shots; 5 received placebo; per-sample allocation not given. On day 63 after the first injection, vaccine and placebo recipients gave samples. This clone turned up a few times. Sequencing was performed with immunoSEQ multiplex PCR; in TCRdb, only in-frame clones are kept and a portion is missing. Altogether about 400,000 clones are present, 83% being singletons, with the ten largest covering more than 7%. V lost 4 bases and J lost 6, with 22 bases in between. The CDR3 is 16 residues long. Germline V gene sequence: CDR1 SGDLS, CDR2 YYNGEE.

The sequence was obtained from a person between 18 and 65 years old who received the Ad26.COV2.S COVID-19 vaccine or a placebo. Material: peripheral blood, obtained in a trial of Ad26.COV2.S vaccine versus placebo. The rearrangement joins TRBV9 to TRBJ1-2, with D unclear. The chain's CDR3 is CASSPPQQWAADGYTF. CDR3 bases: TGTGCCAGCAGCCCCCCCCAGCAGTGGGCTGCGGATGGCTACACCTTC.